This TCR beta chain was captured in a study of T cells after yellow fever vaccination. About the research overall: The authors prepared low-cell-number fractions using SMART-Seq v4 Ultra Low Input. The study, taken as a whole, reports: Post-booster reappearance was seen for most primary-vaccination clones (96% CD4, 80% to 90% CD8).

Each CDR3 protein gets one entry after TCRdb re-called the 5' RACE reads with MiXCR. The sample has about 200,000 distinct CDR3 sequences; 3.2% are singletons. The sample holds a few counts of this clonotype. The antigen remains unidentified. This specimen was CD4+ T cells sorted from PBMCs, taken 10 days after the yellow fever booster vaccination. The sequence was collected from a man in his late teens or twenties who received the YFV17D yellow fever vaccine.

CDR3 amino acids: CASSLATGSQHF. Here the CDR3 DNA reads TGTGCCAGCAGCTTAGCGACCGGTTCCCAGCATTTT. This sequence joins TRBV7-2 and TRBJ1-5; D unclear. Germline values: CDR1 SGHTA, CDR2 FQGNSA. Trimming shortened V by 0 bases and J by 11 bases, and 8 bases separated the two germline ends. CDR3 length equals 12 residues.